What follows describes a single T cell receptor (beta chain). The method was immunoSEQ multiplex PCR; TCRdb's version includes in-frame clones alone and lacks a portion of them. The profile shows 25,000 to 35,000 clones, about nine tenths of them singletons. These data come from a study of T cell changes during pregnancy in multiple sclerosis. This CDR3 contains 14 residues. Looked up from germline, CDR1 is PRHDT and CDR2 is FYEKMQ (reference sequence). Trimming took off 0 bases at V and 1 base at J, with 4 bases between the two ends. This chain joins TRBV13 and TRBJ1-5; no definite D call. The sequence came from a female donor with multiple sclerosis, enrolled in a pregnancy study. The source was CD8+ T cells from peripheral blood mononuclear cells, collected before pregnancy. CDR3 residues: CASSLGQSNQPQHF. CDR3 sequence (DNA): TGTGCCAGCAGCTTAGGCCAGAGCAATCAGCCCCAGCATTTT.